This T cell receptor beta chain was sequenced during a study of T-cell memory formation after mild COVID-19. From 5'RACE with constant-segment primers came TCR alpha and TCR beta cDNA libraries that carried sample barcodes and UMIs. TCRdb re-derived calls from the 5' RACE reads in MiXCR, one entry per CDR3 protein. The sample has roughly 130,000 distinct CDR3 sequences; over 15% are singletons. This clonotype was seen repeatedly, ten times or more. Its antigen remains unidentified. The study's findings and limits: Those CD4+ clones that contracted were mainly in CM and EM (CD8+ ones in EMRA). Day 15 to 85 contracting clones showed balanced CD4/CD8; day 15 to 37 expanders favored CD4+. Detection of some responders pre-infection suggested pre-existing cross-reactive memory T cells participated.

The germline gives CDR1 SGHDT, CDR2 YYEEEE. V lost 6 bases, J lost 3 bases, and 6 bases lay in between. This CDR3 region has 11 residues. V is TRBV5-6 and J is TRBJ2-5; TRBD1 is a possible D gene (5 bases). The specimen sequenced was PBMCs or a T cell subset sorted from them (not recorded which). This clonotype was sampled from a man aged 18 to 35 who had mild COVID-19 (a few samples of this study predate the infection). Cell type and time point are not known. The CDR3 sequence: CASTREETQYF. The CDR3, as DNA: TGTGCCAGCACCAGGGAAGAGACCCAGTACTTC.